These 29 T cell receptor beta chains came from one sample sequenced in a study of CD8 T cells in Susac syndrome. About 0.5 to 1 ug RNA was reverse transcribed with random hexamers. Each CDR3 protein gets one entry after TCRdb re-called the immunoSEQ multiplex PCR reads with MiXCR. The repertoire holds 100,000 to 150,000 distinct CDR3 sequences, over 85% seen once, with around 0.21% in the top ten. Sequenced input: CD8+ T cells from PBMCs. These receptors originate from a human donor with Susac syndrome.

V usage is TRBV5-4 and J usage is TRBJ1-4; unclear D gene. Germline-derived CDR1 and CDR2 are SGHNT and YYREEE (reference sequence). Trimming left V 0 bases short and J 7 bases short, with 10 bases between. The CDR3 covers 14 residues. CDR3 amino acids: CASSLDGDGEKLFF. CDR3 DNA: TGTGCCAGCAGCTTGGATGGGGATGGTGAAAAACTGTTTTTT.

V is TRBV7-9 and J is TRBJ2-1; 7 bases map to TRBD2. V lost 9 bases to trimming and J lost 1 base; unmatched junction nucleotides: 6. Germline CDR1 is SEHNR and CDR2 is FQNEAQ (reference sequence). This CDR3 is 14 amino acids long. CDR3 sequence reads: CASKRGGSYNEQFF. The CDR3 coding sequence is TGTGCCAGTAAGCGGGGAGGTTCCTACAATGAGCAGTTCTTC.

The CDR3 region is CASSQYGGANPNEQYF. CDR3 nucleotide sequence: TGTGCCAGCAGTCAATACGGAGGCGCTAATCCCAACGAGCAGTACTTC. The chain carries TRBV6-2 or TRBV6-3 and TRBJ2-7; weak D call: TRBD2 (5 bases). Germline-derived CDR1 and CDR2 are MNHEY and SVGEGT. CDR3 length: 16 residues. V shed 5 bases and J shed 5 bases, with 22 bases lying between them.

The chain carries TRBV11-2 and TRBJ1-2; D unclear. V was cut by 0 bases and J by 8 bases, with 13 bases left in between. Germline V gives CDR1 SGHAT, CDR2 FQNNGV. CDR3 size: 14 residues. This CDR3 is CASSLDWRVWGYTF. The CDR3 bases are TGTGCCAGCAGCTTAGATTGGCGGGTTTGGGGCTACACCTTC.

The gene calls are TRBV6-4 and TRBJ1-2; the D is unclear. This CDR3 has 14 amino acids. Germline CDR1 is MRHNA and CDR2 is SNTAGT. With 0 bases removed from V and 7 bases from J, the gap between germline ends came to 12 bases. CDR3 nucleotides: TGTGCCAGCAGTGACTCCGACTCGGGAGGTGGCTACACCTTC. Protein sequence: CASSDSDSGGGYTF.

A single count supports this clonotype. Written as DNA, the CDR3 is TGTGCCAGCAGTGTCACGAACACTGAAGCTTTCTTT. This translates into CASSVTNTEAFF. The chain joins TRBV6-2 or TRBV6-3 to TRBJ1-1; D unclear. This CDR3 has 12 amino acids. Germline V gene data show CDR1 as MNHEY and CDR2 as SVGEGT. V lost 5 bases, J lost 1 base, and 5 bases lay in between.

The genes are TRBV12-3 or TRBV12-4 and TRBJ1-1; D remains unclear. The germline V and J ends were trimmed by 5 bases and 2 bases, with 9 bases remaining between them. The CDR3 sequence is 13 residues long. In DNA, the CDR3 is TGTGCCAGCAGTGTCTCATACAACACTGAAGCTTTCTTT. This translates into CASSVSYNTEAFF.

The J gene is TRBJ2-5, the V gene TRBV7-9, with D possibly matching TRBD1 (5 bases). CDR3 length: 19 residues. Germline loops: CDR1 SEHNR, CDR2 FQNEAQ (reference sequence). Trimming took off 2 bases at V and 3 bases at J, with 25 bases between the two ends. The CDR3 loop is CASSLSVNPAGPIKETQYF. The CDR3 DNA reads TGTGCCAGCAGCTTATCCGTAAATCCCGCAGGGCCAATTAAAGAGACCCAGTACTTC.

The rearrangement joins TRBV9 to TRBJ2-4; 14 nucleotides align to TRBD2. V was clipped by 4 bases and J by 11 bases; unmatched bases: 2. The CDR3 is made up of 13 amino acids. CDR1 is SGDLS, CDR2 YYNGEE, per germline. The CDR3 DNA follows: TGTGCCAGCAGCTCGGGACTAGCGGGAGTTCAGTACTTC. Protein product: CASSSGLAGVQYF.

The gene calls are TRBV12-3 or TRBV12-4 and TRBJ1-5; D might be TRBD1 (5 bases). The V end was cut by 0 bases, the J end by 5 bases, with 11 bases between. The CDR3 has 15 amino acids. The CDR3 nucleotides are TGTGCCAGCAGTTTAGCGCTATCGGGGGATCAGCCCCAGCATTTT. Amino acids: CASSLALSGDQPQHF.

In this sample, this clonotype turned up once. The rearrangement uses TRBV6-4 and TRBJ2-3; 8 nucleotides line up with TRBD2. J was trimmed by 5 bases and V by 3 bases; bases with no gene match: 4. There are 14 residues in the CDR3. CDR1 and CDR2 from the germline V gene are MRHNA and SNTAGT. The CDR3 region has the DNA TGTGCCAGCAGTGAACGGGGGGGGGAAGATACGCAGTATTTT. Its protein is CASSERGGEDTQYF.

The chain uses TRBV4-2 and TRBJ2-1; D call uncertain. Looked up from germline, CDR1 is LGHNA and CDR2 is YNFKEQ. CDR3 length: 15 residues. Trimming pared 1 base from V and 0 bases from J, leaving 7 bases between. Here the CDR3 reads CASSQGTSSYNEQFF. For the CDR3, the DNA is TGTGCCAGCAGCCAAGGGACGAGCTCCTACAATGAGCAGTTCTTC.

The sample holds one count of this clonotype. The rearrangement uses TRBV12-3 or TRBV12-4 and TRBJ1-2; weak D call: TRBD1 (6 bases). CDR3 length equals 16 residues. Trimming stripped 5 bases from V and 7 bases from J, with 23 bases between. In DNA, the CDR3 is TGTGCCAGCAGTCCTGGTGGGGGGCCCTTTGGTAGTGGCTACACCTTC. Translation gives CASSPGGGPFGSGYTF.

The J gene is TRBJ2-1, the V gene TRBV3-1, with TRBD2 matching 8 bases. With V trimmed by 3 bases and J by 4 bases, 11 bases remained unmatched. Looked up from germline, CDR1 is LGHDT and CDR2 is YNNKEL (reference sequence). This CDR3 is 17 amino acids long. CDR3 sequence reads: CASSQGTGTSLYNEQFF. CDR3 bases: TGTGCCAGCAGCCAGGGAACCGGGACTAGTCTGTACAATGAGCAGTTCTTC.

The rearrangement links TRBV2 to TRBJ2-2; D unclear. The V gene's germline CDR1 is SNHLY and CDR2 FYNNEI. CDR3 size: 14 residues. Trimming pared 4 bases from V and 7 bases from J, leaving 13 bases between. CDR3 in amino acids: CASSVDEEIGELFF. The CDR3 DNA sequence: TGTGCCAGCAGTGTGGACGAGGAGATCGGGGAGCTGTTTTTT.

This rearrangement joins TRBV12-3 or TRBV12-4 to TRBJ1-1, with D maybe TRBD1 (6 bases). This CDR3 is built from 15 residues. The germline V and J ends were trimmed by 7 bases and 4 bases, with 19 bases remaining between them. The CDR3 here is CASTPQQGGGTEAFF. DNA for the CDR3: TGTGCCAGCACCCCCCAACAGGGCGGGGGCACTGAAGCTTTCTTT.

The chain employs TRBV19 and TRBJ2-1; 8 bases map to TRBD1. The CDR3 spans 13 residues. The germline V gene has CDR1 LNHDA and CDR2 SQIVND (reference sequence). Losses at the gene ends were 5 bases for V and 9 bases for J; bases not matched to a gene: 6. CDR3 coding DNA: TGTGCCAGTAGTGCCGGACAGGGAGGTGAGCAGTTCTTC. Encoded protein: CASSAGQGGEQFF.

The chain combines TRBV2 with TRBJ1-6, with D possibly being TRBD1 (5 bases). This CDR3 is built from 16 residues. V gave up 3 bases and J gave up 4 bases, with 13 bases separating them. Germline V CDR1 and CDR2: SNHLY, FYNNEI. CDR3 amino acids: CASSDDAEGYNSPLHF. CDR3 in DNA: TGTGCCAGCAGTGACGATGCAGAGGGGTATAATTCACCCCTCCACTTT.

V and J are TRBV9 and TRBJ1-1; 9 nucleotides agree with TRBD1. The CDR3 loop spans 13 amino acids. V shed 4 bases, J shed 6 bases, and the junction held 4 bases outside the gene matches. The germline V gene has CDR1 SGDLS and CDR2 YYNGEE. CDR3 region: CASSRQGEAEAFF. Here the CDR3 DNA reads TGTGCCAGCAGCCGACAGGGGGAAGCTGAAGCTTTCTTT.

In DNA, the CDR3 is TGTGCCAGCAGCTTCCGGGACAGGGGGAACTACGAGCAGTACTTC. Translation: CASSFRDRGNYEQYF. V is TRBV3-1 and J is TRBJ2-7; TRBD1 agrees at 11 bases. V shed 5 bases and J 3 bases; nucleotides not matched to a gene: 6. The CDR3 runs to 15 residues. The germline CDR1 and CDR2 sequences are LGHDT and YNNKEL (reference sequence).

V is TRBV30 and J is TRBJ1-5; no firm D call. CDR3 size: 12 residues. Trimming stripped 3 bases from V and 3 bases from J, with 6 bases between. Germline-derived CDR1 and CDR2 are GTSNPN and SVGIG (reference sequence). CDR3 region: CAWSDLNQPQHF. The CDR3 coding sequence is TGTGCCTGGAGCGACCTCAATCAGCCCCAGCATTTT.

The chain carries TRBV15 and TRBJ2-7, with 9 positions matching TRBD1. CDR3 length equals 15 residues. Germline V gene lookup returns CDR1 LNHNV and CDR2 YYDKDF (reference sequence). V shed 4 bases, J shed 0 bases, and the junction held 4 bases outside the gene matches. DNA of the CDR3: TGTGCCACCAGCAAATACAGGGGGCACTCCTACGAGCAGTACTTC. Translation: CATSKYRGHSYEQYF.

This clonotype was observed once. The chain's CDR3 is CASTVGNTEAFF. CDR3 nucleotide sequence: TGTGCCAGCACCGTGGGGAACACTGAAGCTTTCTTT. The chain joins TRBV7-9 to TRBJ1-1; no definite D call. The CDR3 length is 12 residues. V lost 7 bases to trimming and J lost 1 base, with 7 bases between them. Germline V lookup: CDR1 SEHNR, CDR2 FQNEAQ (reference sequence).

This sequence joins TRBV6-4 and TRBJ1-5; TRBD1 matches at 7 bases. CDR1 MRHNA and CDR2 SNTAGT come from the germline V gene. The CDR3 has 14 residues. V was pared by 5 bases and J by 6 bases, with 7 bases of the junction left unmatched. The DNA of the CDR3 is TGTGCCAGCAGTTCCACAGGGGAAGGTCAGCCCCAGCATTTT. Its protein is CASSSTGEGQPQHF.

The V call is TRBV27, the J call TRBJ1-2; D call uncertain. The CDR3 length is 14 residues. CDR1 and CDR2 from the germline V gene are MNHEY and SMNVEV (reference sequence). V gave up 7 bases and J gave up 3 bases, with 15 bases separating them. The DNA of the CDR3 is TGTGCCAGCAAATGGACCTACACGGACTATGGCTACACCTTC. This encodes CASKWTYTDYGYTF.

The chain employs TRBV6-5 and TRBJ2-7; possibly TRBD2 for D (7 bases). The CDR3 loop spans 17 amino acids. Trimming removed 4 bases from V and 1 base from J, with 20 bases in between. CDR1 and CDR2 (germline): MNHEY, SVGAGI. The CDR3 is CASSLGGDTQTSYEQYF. Written as DNA, the CDR3 is TGTGCCAGCAGTTTAGGGGGGGACACTCAAACTTCCTACGAGCAGTACTTC.

This chain uses TRBV19 with TRBJ2-7; D is possibly TRBD2 (6 bases). V shed 4 bases and J shed 2 bases, with 12 bases lying between them. The germline gives CDR1 LNHDA, CDR2 SQIVND (reference sequence). CDR3 length: 14 residues. The CDR3 nucleotides are TGTGCCAGTAGTACCGGGACTGAACCCTACGAGCAGTACTTC. Its translation: CASSTGTEPYEQYF.

This chain uses TRBV4-3 with TRBJ2-5, with D possibly being TRBD2 (6 bases). V lost 2 bases to trimming and J lost 5 bases, with 15 bases between them. The CDR3 extends over 15 amino acids. Germline V gene lookup returns CDR1 LGHNA and CDR2 YSLEER. CDR3 in amino acids: CASSQPAGGGETQYF. DNA for the CDR3: TGCGCCAGCAGCCAACCGGCCGGGGGTGGGGAGACCCAGTACTTC.

This clonotype appeared once. This chain connects TRBV7-8 to TRBJ1-1; no clear D gene. The CDR3 runs 15 residues. Trimming removed 3 bases at V and 1 base at J, with 12 bases between. The germline CDR1 and CDR2 sequences are SGHVS and FQNEAQ. CDR3 DNA sequence: TGTGCCAGCAGCTTCCCAGCGGGAGGGAACACTGAAGCTTTCTTT. This translates into CASSFPAGGNTEAFF.